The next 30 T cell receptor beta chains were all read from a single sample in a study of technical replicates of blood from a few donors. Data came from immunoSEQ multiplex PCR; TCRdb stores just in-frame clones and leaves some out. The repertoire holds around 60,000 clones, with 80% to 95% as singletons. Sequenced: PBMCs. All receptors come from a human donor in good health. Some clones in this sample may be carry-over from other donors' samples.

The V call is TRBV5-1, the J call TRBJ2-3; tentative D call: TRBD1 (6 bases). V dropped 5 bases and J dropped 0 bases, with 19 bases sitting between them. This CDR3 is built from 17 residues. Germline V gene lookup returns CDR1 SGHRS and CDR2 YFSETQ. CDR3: CASRRPSGTTSTDTQYF. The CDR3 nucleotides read TGCGCCAGCAGACGTCCCTCAGGGACAACTAGCACAGATACGCAGTATTTT.

This CDR3 reads CASSPGQGYGYTF. In nucleotides, the CDR3 is TGTGCCAGCAGTCCCGGACAGGGCTATGGCTACACCTTC. This chain joins TRBV2 and TRBJ1-2, with TRBD1 identical over 8 bases. V was clipped by 5 bases and J by 4 bases; unmatched bases: 3. This CDR3 region has 13 residues. Germline values: CDR1 SNHLY, CDR2 FYNNEI.

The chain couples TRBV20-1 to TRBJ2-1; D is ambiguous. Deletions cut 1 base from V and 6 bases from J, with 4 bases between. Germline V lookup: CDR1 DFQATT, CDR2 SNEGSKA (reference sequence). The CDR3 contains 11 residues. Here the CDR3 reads CSARGSNEQFF. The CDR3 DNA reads TGCAGTGCTAGAGGGAGCAATGAGCAGTTCTTC.

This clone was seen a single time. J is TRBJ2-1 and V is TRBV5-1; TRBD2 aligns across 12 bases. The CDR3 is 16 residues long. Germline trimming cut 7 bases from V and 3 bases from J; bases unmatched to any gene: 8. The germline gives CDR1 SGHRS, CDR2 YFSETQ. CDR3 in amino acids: CASGASGGANYNEQFF. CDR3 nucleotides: TGCGCCAGCGGGGCTAGCGGGGGGGCTAACTACAATGAGCAGTTCTTC.

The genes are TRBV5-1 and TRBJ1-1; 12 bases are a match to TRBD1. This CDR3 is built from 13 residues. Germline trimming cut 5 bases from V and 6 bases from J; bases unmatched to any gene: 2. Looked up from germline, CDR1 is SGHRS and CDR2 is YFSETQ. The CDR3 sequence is CASRGQGAPEAFF. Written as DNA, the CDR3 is TGCGCCAGCAGGGGACAGGGGGCGCCTGAAGCTTTCTTT.

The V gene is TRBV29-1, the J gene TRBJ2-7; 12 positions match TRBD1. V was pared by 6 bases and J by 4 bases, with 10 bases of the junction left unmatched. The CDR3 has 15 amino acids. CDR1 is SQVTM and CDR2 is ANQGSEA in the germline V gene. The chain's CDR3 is CSVDGEGQGAYEQYF. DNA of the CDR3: TGCAGCGTAGACGGGGAGGGACAGGGGGCTTACGAGCAGTACTTC.

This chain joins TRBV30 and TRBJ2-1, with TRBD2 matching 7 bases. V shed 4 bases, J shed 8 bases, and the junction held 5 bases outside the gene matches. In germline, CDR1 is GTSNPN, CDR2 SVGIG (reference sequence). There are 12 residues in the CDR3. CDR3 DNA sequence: TGTGCCTGGACCACGGGGGGAGATGAGCAGTTCTTC. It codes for CAWTTGGDEQFF.

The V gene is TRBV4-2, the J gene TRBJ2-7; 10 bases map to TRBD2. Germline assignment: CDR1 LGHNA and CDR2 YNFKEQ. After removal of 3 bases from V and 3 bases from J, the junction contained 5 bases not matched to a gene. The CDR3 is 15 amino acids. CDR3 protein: CASSHKSGGDYEQYF. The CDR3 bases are TGTGCCAGCAGCCACAAAAGCGGGGGGGACTACGAGCAGTACTTC.

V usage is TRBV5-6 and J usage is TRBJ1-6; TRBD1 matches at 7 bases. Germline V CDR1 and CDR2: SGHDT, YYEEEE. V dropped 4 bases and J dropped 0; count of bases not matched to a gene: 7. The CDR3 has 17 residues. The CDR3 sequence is CASSRTGTGSYNSPLHF. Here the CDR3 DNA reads TGTGCCAGCAGCCGGACAGGCACGGGCTCCTATAATTCACCCCTCCACTTT.

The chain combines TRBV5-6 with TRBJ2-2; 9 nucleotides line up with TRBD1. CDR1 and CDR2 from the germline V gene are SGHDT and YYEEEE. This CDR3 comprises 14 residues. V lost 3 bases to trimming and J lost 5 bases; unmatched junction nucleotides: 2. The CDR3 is CASSYGTGTGELFF. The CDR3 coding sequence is TGTGCCAGCAGCTATGGGACAGGGACCGGGGAGCTGTTTTTT.

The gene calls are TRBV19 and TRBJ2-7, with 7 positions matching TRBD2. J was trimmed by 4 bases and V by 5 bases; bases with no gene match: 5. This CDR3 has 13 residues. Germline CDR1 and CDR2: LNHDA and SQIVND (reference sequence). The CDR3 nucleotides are TGTGCCAGTAGTTCCCCGGGGGGATACGAGCAGTACTTC. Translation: CASSSPGGYEQYF.

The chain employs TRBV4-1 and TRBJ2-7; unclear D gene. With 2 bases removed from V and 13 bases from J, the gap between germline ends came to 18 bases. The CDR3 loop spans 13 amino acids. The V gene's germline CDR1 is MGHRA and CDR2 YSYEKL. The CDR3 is CASSQFPAAPDYF. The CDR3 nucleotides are TGCGCCAGCAGCCAATTCCCCGCGGCGCCGGATTACTTC.

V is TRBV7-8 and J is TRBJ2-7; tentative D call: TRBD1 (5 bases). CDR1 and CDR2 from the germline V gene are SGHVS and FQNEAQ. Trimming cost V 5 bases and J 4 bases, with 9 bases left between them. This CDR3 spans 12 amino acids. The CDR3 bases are TGTGCCAGCAGCGAGGCAGGGTACGAGCAGTACTTC. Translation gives CASSEAGYEQYF.

The CDR3 bases are TGCGCCAGCAGCCCAGGGCCCGGCGACCCGCCCCAGCATTTT. Translating it yields CASSPGPGDPPQHF. The chain carries TRBV5-1 and TRBJ1-5; D possibly corresponds to TRBD1 (5 bases). The CDR3 consists of 14 residues. CDR1 is SGHRS and CDR2 is YFSETQ in the germline V gene. With 4 bases removed from V and 9 bases from J, the gap between germline ends came to 17 bases.

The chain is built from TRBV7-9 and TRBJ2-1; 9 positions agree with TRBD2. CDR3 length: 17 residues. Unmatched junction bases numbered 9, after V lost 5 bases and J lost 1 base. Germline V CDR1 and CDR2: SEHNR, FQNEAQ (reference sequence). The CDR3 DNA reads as TGTGCCAGCAGCGGACGGAGCGGGGGGAGATCCTACAATGAGCAGTTCTTC. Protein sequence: CASSGRSGGRSYNEQFF.

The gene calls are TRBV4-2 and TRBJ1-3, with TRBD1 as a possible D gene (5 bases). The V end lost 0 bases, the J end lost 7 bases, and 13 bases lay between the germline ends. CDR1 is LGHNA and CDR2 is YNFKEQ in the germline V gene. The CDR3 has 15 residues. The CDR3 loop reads CASSQDSDGGNTIYF. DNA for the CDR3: TGTGCCAGCAGCCAAGATTCGGATGGGGGGAACACCATATATTTT.

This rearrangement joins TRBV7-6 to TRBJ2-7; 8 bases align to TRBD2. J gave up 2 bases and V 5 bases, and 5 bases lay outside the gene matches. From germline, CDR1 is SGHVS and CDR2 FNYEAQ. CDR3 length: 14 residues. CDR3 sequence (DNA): TGTGCCAGCAGCAGGACTAGCTTAGCCTACGAGCAGTACTTC. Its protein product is CASSRTSLAYEQYF. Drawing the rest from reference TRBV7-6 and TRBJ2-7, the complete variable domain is GAGVSQSPRYKVTKRGQDVALRCDPISGHVSLYWYRQALGQGPEFLTYFNYEAQQDKSGLPNDRFSAERPEGSISTLTIQRTEQRDSAMYRCASSRTSLAYEQYFGPGTRLTVT.

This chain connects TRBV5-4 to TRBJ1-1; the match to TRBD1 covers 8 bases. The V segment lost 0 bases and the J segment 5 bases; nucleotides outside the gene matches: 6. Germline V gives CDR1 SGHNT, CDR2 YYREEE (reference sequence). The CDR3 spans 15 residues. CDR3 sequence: CASSLVQGVGTEAFF. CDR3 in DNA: TGTGCCAGCAGCTTGGTACAGGGGGTGGGAACTGAAGCTTTCTTT.

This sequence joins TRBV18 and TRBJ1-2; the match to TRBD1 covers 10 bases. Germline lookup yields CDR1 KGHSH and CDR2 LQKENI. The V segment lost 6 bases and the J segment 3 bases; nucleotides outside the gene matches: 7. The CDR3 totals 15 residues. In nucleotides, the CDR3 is TGTGCCAGCTCGCAGACAGGGGGCAAAGACTATGGCTACACCTTC. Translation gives CASSQTGGKDYGYTF.

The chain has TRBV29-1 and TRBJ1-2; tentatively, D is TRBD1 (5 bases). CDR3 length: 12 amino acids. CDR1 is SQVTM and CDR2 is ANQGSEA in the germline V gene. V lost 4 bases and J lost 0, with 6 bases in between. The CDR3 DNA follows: TGCAGCGTTGCAGGGTCTAACTATGGCTACACCTTC. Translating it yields CSVAGSNYGYTF.

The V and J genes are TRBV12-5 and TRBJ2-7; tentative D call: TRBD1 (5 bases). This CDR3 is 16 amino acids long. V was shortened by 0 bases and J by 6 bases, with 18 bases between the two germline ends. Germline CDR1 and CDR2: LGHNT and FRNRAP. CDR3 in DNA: TGTGCTAGTGGTTTGGTCATAAACTATGAAGGGGCCGAGCAGTACTTC. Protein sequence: CASGLVINYEGAEQYF.

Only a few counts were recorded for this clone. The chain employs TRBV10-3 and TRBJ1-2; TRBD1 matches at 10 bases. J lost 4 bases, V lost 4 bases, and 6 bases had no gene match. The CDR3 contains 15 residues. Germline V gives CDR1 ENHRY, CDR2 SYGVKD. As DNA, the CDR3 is TGTGCCATCAGTGCGGACGGACAGGGGGTCTATGGCTACACCTTC. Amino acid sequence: CAISADGQGVYGYTF.

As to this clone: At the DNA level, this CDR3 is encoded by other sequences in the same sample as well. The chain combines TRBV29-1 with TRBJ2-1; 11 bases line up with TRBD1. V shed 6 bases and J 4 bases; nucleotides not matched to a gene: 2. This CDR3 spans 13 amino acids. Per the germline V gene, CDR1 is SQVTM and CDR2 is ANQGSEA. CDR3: CSVGQGGYNEQFF. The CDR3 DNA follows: TGCAGCGTGGGACAGGGGGGTTACAATGAGCAGTTCTTC.

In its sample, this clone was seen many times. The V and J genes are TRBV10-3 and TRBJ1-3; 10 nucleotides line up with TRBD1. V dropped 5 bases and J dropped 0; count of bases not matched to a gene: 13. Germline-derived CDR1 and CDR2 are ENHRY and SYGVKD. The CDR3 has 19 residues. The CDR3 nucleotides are TGTGCCATCAGTAGCACCTTTGGGACAGGGGTGTCCTCTGGAAACACCATATATTTT. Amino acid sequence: CAISSTFGTGVSSGNTIYF.

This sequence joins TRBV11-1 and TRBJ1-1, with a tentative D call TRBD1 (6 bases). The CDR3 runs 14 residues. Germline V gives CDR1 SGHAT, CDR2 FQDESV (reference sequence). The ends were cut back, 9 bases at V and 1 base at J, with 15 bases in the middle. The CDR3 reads CASADPGANTEAFF. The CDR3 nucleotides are TGTGCCAGTGCAGACCCAGGGGCGAACACTGAAGCTTTCTTT.

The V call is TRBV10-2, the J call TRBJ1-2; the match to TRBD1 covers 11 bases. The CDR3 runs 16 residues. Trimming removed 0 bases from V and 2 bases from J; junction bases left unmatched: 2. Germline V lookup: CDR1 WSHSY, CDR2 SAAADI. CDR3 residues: CASSESRTGGNYGYTF. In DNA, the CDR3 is TGCGCCAGCAGTGAGTCCCGGACAGGGGGCAACTATGGCTACACCTTC.

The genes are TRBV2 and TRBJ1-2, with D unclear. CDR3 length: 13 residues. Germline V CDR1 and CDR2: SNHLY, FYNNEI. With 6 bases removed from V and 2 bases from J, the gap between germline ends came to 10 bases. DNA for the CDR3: TGTGCCAGCAGCGATACAGAAAACTATGGCTACACCTTC. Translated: CASSDTENYGYTF.

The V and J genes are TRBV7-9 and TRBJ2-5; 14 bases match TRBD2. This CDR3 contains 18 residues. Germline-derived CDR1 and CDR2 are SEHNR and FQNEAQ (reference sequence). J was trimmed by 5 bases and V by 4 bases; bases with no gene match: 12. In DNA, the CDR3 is TGTGCCAGCAGCTGGGGGACTAGCGGGAGCCCTGGGCGTGAGACCCAGTACTTC. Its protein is CASSWGTSGSPGRETQYF. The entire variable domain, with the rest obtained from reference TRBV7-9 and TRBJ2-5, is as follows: DTGVSQNPRHKITKRGQNVTFRCDPISEHNRLYWYRQTLGQGPEFLTYFQNEAQLEKSRLLSDRFSAERPKGSFSTLEIQRTEQGDSAMYLCASSWGTSGSPGRETQYFGPGTRLLVL.

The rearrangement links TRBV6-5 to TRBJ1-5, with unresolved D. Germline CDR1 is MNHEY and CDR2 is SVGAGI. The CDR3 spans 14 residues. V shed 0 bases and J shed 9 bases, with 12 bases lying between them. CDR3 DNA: TGTGCCAGCAGTTACTCGGAGGCATGGGGGCCCCAGCATTTT. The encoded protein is CASSYSEAWGPQHF.

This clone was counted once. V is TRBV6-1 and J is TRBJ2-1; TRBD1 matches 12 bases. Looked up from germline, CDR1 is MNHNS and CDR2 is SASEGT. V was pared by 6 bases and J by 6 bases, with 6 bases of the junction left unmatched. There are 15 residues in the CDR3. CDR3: CASRPGTGGFNEQFF. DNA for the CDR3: TGTGCCAGCAGACCCGGGACAGGGGGCTTCAATGAGCAGTTCTTC.